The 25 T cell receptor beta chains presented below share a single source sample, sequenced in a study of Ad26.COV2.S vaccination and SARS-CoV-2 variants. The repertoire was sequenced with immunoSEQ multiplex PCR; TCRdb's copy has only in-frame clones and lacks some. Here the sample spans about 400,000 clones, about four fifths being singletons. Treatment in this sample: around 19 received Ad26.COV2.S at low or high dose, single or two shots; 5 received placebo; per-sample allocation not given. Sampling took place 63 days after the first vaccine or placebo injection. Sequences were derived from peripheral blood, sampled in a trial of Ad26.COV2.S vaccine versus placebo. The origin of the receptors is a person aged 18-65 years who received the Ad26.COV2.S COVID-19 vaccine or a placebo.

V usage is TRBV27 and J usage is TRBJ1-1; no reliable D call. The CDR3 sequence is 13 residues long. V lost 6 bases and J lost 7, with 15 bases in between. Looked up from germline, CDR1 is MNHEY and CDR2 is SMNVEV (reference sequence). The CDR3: CASSWRVGLEAFF. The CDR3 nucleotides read TGTGCCAGCAGCTGGAGAGTCGGGCTTGAAGCTTTCTTT.

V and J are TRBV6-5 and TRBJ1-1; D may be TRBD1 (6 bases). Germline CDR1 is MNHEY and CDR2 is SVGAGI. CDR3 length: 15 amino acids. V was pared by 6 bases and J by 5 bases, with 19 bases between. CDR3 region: CASSPTWRGETEAFF. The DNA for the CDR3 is TGTGCCAGCAGCCCCACCTGGAGGGGGGAGACTGAAGCTTTCTTT.

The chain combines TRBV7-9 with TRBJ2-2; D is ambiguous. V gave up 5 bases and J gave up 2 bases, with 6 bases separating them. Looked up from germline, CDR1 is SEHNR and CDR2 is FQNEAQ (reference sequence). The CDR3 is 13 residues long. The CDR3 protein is CASSVANTGELFF. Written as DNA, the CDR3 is TGTGCCAGCAGCGTGGCTAACACCGGGGAGCTGTTTTTT.

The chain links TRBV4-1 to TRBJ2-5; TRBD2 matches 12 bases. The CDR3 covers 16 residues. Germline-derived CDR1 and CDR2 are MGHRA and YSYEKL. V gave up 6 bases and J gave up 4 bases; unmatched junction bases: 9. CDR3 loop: CASRPSSGRAIETQYF. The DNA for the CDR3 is TGCGCCAGCAGACCATCTAGCGGGAGGGCGATAGAGACCCAGTACTTC.

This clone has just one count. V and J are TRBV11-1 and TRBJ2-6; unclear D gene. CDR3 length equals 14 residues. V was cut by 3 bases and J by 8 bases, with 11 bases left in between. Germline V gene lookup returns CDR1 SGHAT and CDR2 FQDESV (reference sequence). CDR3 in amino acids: CASSFGPHPNVLTF. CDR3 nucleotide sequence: TGTGCCAGCAGCTTCGGACCCCACCCCAACGTCCTGACTTTC.

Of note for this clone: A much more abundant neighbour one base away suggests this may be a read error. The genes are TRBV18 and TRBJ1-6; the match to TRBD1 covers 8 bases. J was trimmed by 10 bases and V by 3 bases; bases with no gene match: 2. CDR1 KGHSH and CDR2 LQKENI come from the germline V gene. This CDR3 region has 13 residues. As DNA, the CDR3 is TGTGCCAGCTCACCGGACAGGGAGTCACCCCTCCACTTT. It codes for CASSPDRESPLHF.

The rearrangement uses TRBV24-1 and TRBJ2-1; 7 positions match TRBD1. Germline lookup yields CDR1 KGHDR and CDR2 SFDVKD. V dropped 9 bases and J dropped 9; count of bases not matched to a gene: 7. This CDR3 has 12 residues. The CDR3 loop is CATRQGVGEQFF. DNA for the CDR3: TGTGCCACCCGACAGGGAGTGGGTGAGCAGTTCTTC.

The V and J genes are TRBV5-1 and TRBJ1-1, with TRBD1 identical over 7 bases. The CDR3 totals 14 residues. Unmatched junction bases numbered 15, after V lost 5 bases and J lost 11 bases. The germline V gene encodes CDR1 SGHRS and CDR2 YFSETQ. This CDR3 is CASSSGTAALGAFF. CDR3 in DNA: TGCGCCAGCAGTTCCGGGACAGCCGCTTTAGGCGCTTTCTTT.

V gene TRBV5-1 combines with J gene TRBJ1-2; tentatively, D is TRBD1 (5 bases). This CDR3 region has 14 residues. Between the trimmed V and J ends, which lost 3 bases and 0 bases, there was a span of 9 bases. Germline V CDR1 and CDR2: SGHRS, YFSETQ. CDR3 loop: CASSWDGANYGYTF. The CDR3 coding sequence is TGCGCCAGCAGCTGGGACGGAGCTAACTATGGCTACACCTTC. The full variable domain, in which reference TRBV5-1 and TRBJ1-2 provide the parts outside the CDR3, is KAGVTQTPRYLIKTRGQQVTLSCSPISGHRSVSWYQQTPGQGLQFLFEYFSETQRNKGNFPGRFSGRQFSNSRSEMNVSTLELGDSALYLCASSWDGANYGYTFGSGTRLTVV.

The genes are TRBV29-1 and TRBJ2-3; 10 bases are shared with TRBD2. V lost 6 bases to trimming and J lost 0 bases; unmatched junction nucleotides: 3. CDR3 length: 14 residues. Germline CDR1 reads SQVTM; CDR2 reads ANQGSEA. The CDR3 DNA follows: TGCAGCGTATGGACTAGCGGAAGCACAGATACGCAGTATTTT. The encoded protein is CSVWTSGSTDTQYF.

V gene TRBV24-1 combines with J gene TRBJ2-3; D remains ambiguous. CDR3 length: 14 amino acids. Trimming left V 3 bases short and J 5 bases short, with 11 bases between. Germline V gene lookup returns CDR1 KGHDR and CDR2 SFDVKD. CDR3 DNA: TGTGCCACCAGTGATCCCCGGGTAATAGATACGCAGTATTTT. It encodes CATSDPRVIDTQYF.

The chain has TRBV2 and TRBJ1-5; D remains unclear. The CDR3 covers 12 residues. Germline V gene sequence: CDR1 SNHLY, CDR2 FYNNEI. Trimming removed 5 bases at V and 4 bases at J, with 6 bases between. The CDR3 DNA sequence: TGTGCCAGCAGTTCAGTTAATCAGCCCCAGCATTTT. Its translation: CASSSVNQPQHF.

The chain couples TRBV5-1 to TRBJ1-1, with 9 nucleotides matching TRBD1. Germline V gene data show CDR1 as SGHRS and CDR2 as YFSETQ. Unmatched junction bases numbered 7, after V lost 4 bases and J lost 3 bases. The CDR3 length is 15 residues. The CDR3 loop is CASSTGTGWDTEAFF. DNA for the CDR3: TGCGCCAGCAGCACCGGGACAGGGTGGGACACTGAAGCTTTCTTT.

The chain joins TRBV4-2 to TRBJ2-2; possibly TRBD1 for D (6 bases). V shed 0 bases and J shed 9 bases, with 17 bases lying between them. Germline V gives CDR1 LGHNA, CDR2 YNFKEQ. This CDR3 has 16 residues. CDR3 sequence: CASSQDPDRPSRELFF. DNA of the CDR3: TGTGCCAGCAGCCAAGATCCCGACAGGCCCAGCCGGGAGCTGTTTTTT.

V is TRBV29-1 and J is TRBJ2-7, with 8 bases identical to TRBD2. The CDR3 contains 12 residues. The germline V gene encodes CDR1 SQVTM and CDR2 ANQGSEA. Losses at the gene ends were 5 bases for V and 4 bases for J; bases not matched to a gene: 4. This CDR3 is CSVTSGSYEQYF. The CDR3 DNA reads TGCAGCGTTACGAGCGGGAGTTACGAGCAGTACTTC.

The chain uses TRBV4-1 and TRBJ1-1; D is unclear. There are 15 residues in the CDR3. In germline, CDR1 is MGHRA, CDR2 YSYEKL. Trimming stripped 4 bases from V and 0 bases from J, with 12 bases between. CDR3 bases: TGCGCCAGCAGCCTTTCCGGACCGCTGAACACTGAAGCTTTCTTT. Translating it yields CASSLSGPLNTEAFF.

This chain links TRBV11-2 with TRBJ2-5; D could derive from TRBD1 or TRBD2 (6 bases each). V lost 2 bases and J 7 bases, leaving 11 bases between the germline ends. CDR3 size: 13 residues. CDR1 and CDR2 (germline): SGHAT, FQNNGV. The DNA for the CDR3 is TGTGCCAGCAGCTTACGGGGGCGGGGGACCCAGTACTTC. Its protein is CASSLRGRGTQYF. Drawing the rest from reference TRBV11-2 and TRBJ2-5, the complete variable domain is EAGVAQSPRYKIIEKRQSVAFWCNPISGHATLYWYQQILGQGPKLLIQFQNNGVVDDSQLPKDRFSAERLKGVDSTLKIQPAKLEDSAVYLCASSLRGRGTQYFGPGTRLLVL.

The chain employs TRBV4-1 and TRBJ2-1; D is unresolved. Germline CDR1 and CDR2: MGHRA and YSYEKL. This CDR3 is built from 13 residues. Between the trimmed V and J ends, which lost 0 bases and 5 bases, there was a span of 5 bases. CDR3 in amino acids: CASSQDPDNEQFF. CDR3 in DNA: TGCGCCAGCAGCCAAGACCCCGACAATGAGCAGTTCTTC.

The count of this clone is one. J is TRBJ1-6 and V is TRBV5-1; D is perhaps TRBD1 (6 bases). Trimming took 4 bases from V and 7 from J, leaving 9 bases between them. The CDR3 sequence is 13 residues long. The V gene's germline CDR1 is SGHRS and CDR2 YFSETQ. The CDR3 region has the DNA TGCGCCAGCAGCACCGGACAGAATTCACCCCTCCACTTT. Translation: CASSTGQNSPLHF.

The CDR3 DNA is TGTGCCAGCAGCCAAGCTAGGATCAATGAGCAGTTCTTC. This gives the protein CASSQARINEQFF. The V gene is TRBV3-1 (or the pseudogene TRBV3-2), the J gene TRBJ2-1; D uncertain. Trimming took 1 base from V and 6 from J, leaving 7 bases between them. This CDR3 comprises 13 residues. Germline V CDR1 and CDR2: LGHDT, YNNKEL (reference sequence).

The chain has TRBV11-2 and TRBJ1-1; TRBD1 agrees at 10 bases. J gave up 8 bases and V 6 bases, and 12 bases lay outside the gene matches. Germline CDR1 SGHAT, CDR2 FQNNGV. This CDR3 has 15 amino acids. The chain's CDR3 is CASRGTGVGTSEAFF. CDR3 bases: TGTGCCAGCAGGGGGACAGGGGTGGGTACAAGCGAAGCTTTCTTT.

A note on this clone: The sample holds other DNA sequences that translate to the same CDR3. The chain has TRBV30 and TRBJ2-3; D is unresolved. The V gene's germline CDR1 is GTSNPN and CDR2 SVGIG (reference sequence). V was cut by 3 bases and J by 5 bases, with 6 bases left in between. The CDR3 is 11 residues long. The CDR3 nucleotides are TGTGCCTGGAGCGTTGGAGATACGCAGTATTTT. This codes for CAWSVGDTQYF.

CDR3 DNA: TGTGCCAGCAGCCTGCCTACGACTAGCGTCACCGGGGAGCTGTTTTTT. It encodes CASSLPTTSVTGELFF. The chain couples TRBV7-3 to TRBJ2-2; 8 bases map to TRBD2. CDR1 SGHTA and CDR2 FQGTGA come from the germline V gene. The CDR3 spans 16 residues. Trimming cost V 5 bases and J 4 bases; bases outside gene matches: 9.

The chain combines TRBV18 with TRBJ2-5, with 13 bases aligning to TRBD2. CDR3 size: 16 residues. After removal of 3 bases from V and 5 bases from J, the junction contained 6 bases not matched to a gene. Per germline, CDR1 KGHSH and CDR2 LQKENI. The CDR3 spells CASSPPGLAGWETQYF. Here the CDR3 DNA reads TGTGCCAGCTCACCGCCGGGACTAGCGGGATGGGAGACCCAGTACTTC.

The CDR3 protein is CASSVGQLLNEKLFF. As DNA, the CDR3 is TGTGCCAGCAGCGTAGGGCAGCTTCTTAATGAAAAACTGTTTTTT. The rearrangement links TRBV9 to TRBJ1-4; D not resolved. The CDR3 sequence is 15 residues long. Germline V gene data show CDR1 as SGDLS and CDR2 as YYNGEE. The V and J ends lost 0 bases and 4 bases respectively, with 10 bases between them.